These 26 T cell receptor beta chains were all obtained from the same sample, sequenced in a study of graft-versus-host responses after intestinal transplantation. The data were produced by immunoSEQ multiplex PCR, yet TCRdb's version contains in-frame clones alone and is incomplete. The sample includes about 88,000 clones, 80% to 95% of them seen just once. No antigen is known for these receptors. This material consisted of unstimulated CD4+ T cells sorted from spleen or lymph node cells, taken before transplant. The receptors shown here come from a human donor who was the organ donor for an intestinal transplant.

The rearrangement links TRBV28 to TRBJ1-1, with 9 nucleotides matching TRBD1. CDR1 is MDHEN, CDR2 SYDVKM, per germline. CDR3 length: 19 residues. V shed 2 bases and J 1 base; nucleotides not matched to a gene: 14. CDR3 DNA sequence: TGTGCCAGCAGTTTACTGGGGGGTGGGACAGGGTTTGGGAACACTGAAGCTTTCTTT. Residues: CASSLLGGGTGFGNTEAFF.

The rearrangement links TRBV19 to TRBJ1-1, with D hard to call. The CDR3 consists of 12 residues. Between the trimmed V and J ends, which lost 1 base and 8 bases, there was a span of 8 bases. Germline values: CDR1 LNHDA, CDR2 SQIVND (reference sequence). CDR3 coding DNA: TGTGCCAGTAGTATAGGGGTCAGGGAAGCTTTCTTT. The encoded protein is CASSIGVREAFF.

The chain is built from TRBV5-8 and TRBJ2-1; TRBD2 might be the D (6 bases). Trimming took 1 base from V and 5 from J, leaving 13 bases between them. Per the germline V gene, CDR1 is SGHTS and CDR2 is YDEGEE. There are 15 residues in the CDR3. The CDR3 bases are TGTGCCAGCAGCTTGAGTGGGAGGTCCCACAATGAGCAGTTCTTC. This gives the protein CASSLSGRSHNEQFF.

This clone appeared once. This chain uses TRBV10-3 with TRBJ2-7; a possible D gene is TRBD1 (6 bases). The V end was cut by 0 bases, the J end by 0 bases, with 12 bases between. There are 16 residues in the CDR3. CDR1 and CDR2 (germline): ENHRY, SYGVKD. The CDR3 spells CAISESEDRISYEQYF. The CDR3 DNA reads TGTGCCATCAGTGAGTCCGAGGACAGAATCTCCTACGAGCAGTACTTC.

V gene TRBV2 combines with J gene TRBJ2-2, with D unclear. The CDR3 contains 13 residues. V lost 8 bases, J lost 1 base, and 8 bases lay in between. Germline CDR1 and CDR2: SNHLY and FYNNEI. CDR3 nucleotides: TGTGCCAGCTTTTCTATGAACACCGGGGAGCTGTTTTTT. Encoded protein: CASFSMNTGELFF.

This sequence joins TRBV6-6 and TRBJ1-5; D remains ambiguous. Trimming stripped 4 bases from V and 9 bases from J, with 13 bases between. From germline, CDR1 is MNHNY and CDR2 SVGAGI (reference sequence). The CDR3 totals 13 residues. CDR3 residues: CASSSGLGGPQHF. The CDR3 DNA is TGTGCCAGCAGTTCAGGCCTGGGAGGGCCCCAGCATTTT.

The J gene is TRBJ1-1, the V gene TRBV10-1, with D uncertain. Trimming cost V 5 bases and J 5 bases, with 12 bases left between them. The germline V gene has CDR1 WNHNN and CDR2 SYGVQD (reference sequence). The CDR3 is made up of 13 amino acids. Here the CDR3 DNA reads TGCGCCAGCAGTCCGGGGAGGACTACTGAAGCTTTCTTT. It specifies CASSPGRTTEAFF.

This clone was seen only a few times. The chain recombines TRBV6-1 with TRBJ1-2, with 7 bases identical to TRBD1. Germline V lookup: CDR1 MNHNS, CDR2 SASEGT. The CDR3 sequence is 12 residues long. V lost 6 bases, J lost 3 bases, and 1 base stayed unmatched. The chain's CDR3 is CASRDRYYGYTF. Written as DNA, the CDR3 is TGTGCCAGCAGGGACAGGTACTATGGCTACACCTTC.

V gene TRBV18 combines with J gene TRBJ2-2, with 7 bases matching TRBD2. V lost 3 bases and J lost 1; bases outside the gene matches: 2. The CDR3 has 15 amino acids. Looked up from germline, CDR1 is KGHSH and CDR2 is LQKENI. The CDR3 is CASSPQRGNTGELFF. The DNA of the CDR3 is TGTGCCAGCTCACCTCAGCGGGGGAACACCGGGGAGCTGTTTTTT. The full variable domain, with the rest looked up from reference TRBV18 and TRBJ2-2, is NAGVMQNPRHLVRRRGQEARLRCSPMKGHSHVYWYRQLPEEGLKFMVYLQKENIIDESGMPKERFSAEFPKEGPSILRIQQVVRGDSAAYFCASSPQRGNTGELFFGEGSRLTVL.

The J gene is TRBJ2-4, the V gene TRBV5-4; TRBD1 agrees at 7 bases. This CDR3 has 15 residues. Germline values: CDR1 SGHNT, CDR2 YYREEE (reference sequence). V gave up 5 bases and J gave up 1 base; unmatched junction bases: 6. The CDR3 DNA reads as TGTGCCAGCAGTCTTATGGACAGGGCCAAAAACATTCAGTACTTC. This codes for CASSLMDRAKNIQYF. The whole variable domain, remainder taken from reference TRBV5-4 and TRBJ2-4, is ETGVTQSPTHLIKTRGQQVTLRCSSQSGHNTVSWYQQALGQGPQFIFQYYREEENGRGNFPPRFSGLQFPNYSSELNVNALELDDSALYLCASSLMDRAKNIQYFGAGTRLSVL.

The rearrangement links TRBV11-2 to TRBJ2-7; 7 bases are a match to TRBD2. Trimming took 3 bases from V and 0 from J; bases not matched to a gene: 5. This CDR3 has 15 amino acids. Germline-derived CDR1 and CDR2 are SGHAT and FQNNGV. The CDR3 protein is CASSLGSSGSYEQYF. CDR3 sequence (DNA): TGTGCCAGCAGCTTGGGATCTAGCGGCTCCTACGAGCAGTACTTC.

This chain uses TRBV5-1 with TRBJ2-7; D ambiguous. Trimming left V 0 bases short and J 3 bases short, with 13 bases between. The CDR3 is 15 amino acids. Germline CDR1 reads SGHRS; CDR2 reads YFSETQ. CDR3 residues: CASSLARNTFYEQYF. As DNA, the CDR3 is TGCGCCAGCAGCTTGGCCAGGAACACTTTCTACGAGCAGTACTTC.

V is TRBV12-5 and J is TRBJ2-1, with TRBD1 identical over 8 bases. Looked up from germline, CDR1 is LGHNT and CDR2 is FRNRAP. This CDR3 region has 17 residues. V shed 0 bases and J 4 bases; nucleotides not matched to a gene: 8. The CDR3 DNA sequence: TGTGCTAGTGGTTTGGTACCCCAGGACAGGGTTTACAATGAGCAGTTCTTC. Amino acids: CASGLVPQDRVYNEQFF. Together with reference TRBV12-5 and TRBJ2-1, the CDR3 gives the full variable domain: DARVTQTPRHKVTEMGQEVTMRCQPILGHNTVFWYRQTMMQGLELLAYFRNRAPLDDSGMPKDRFSAEMPDATLATLKIQPSEPRDSAVYFCASGLVPQDRVYNEQFFGPGTRLTVL.

This chain links TRBV10-3 with TRBJ1-3; no reliable D call. This CDR3 has 12 amino acids. Germline V gene data show CDR1 as ENHRY and CDR2 as SYGVKD. Trimming pared 11 bases from V and 2 bases from J, leaving 10 bases between. The CDR3 region has the DNA TGTGCCGTGGCCCCCGCTGGAAACACCATATATTTT. As protein: CAVAPAGNTIYF.

This clone was counted once. The chain recombines TRBV28 with TRBJ1-5; no clear D gene. V was pared by 3 bases and J by 4 bases, with 19 bases between. Per the germline V gene, CDR1 is MDHEN and CDR2 is SYDVKM. CDR3 length: 17 residues. The CDR3 sequence is CASSFYLLRQPNQPQHF. The CDR3 nucleotides read TGTGCCAGCAGTTTTTACCTACTGCGTCAACCTAATCAGCCCCAGCATTTT.

The chain employs TRBV11-2 and TRBJ2-1; D is perhaps TRBD2 (6 bases). This CDR3 is built from 16 residues. The germline V and J ends were trimmed by 2 bases and 6 bases, with 17 bases remaining between them. Per the germline V gene, CDR1 is SGHAT and CDR2 is FQNNGV. For the CDR3, the DNA is TGTGCCAGCAGCTTAAAGTTGGAGGGAGGTCGCAATGAGCAGTTCTTC. It translates to CASSLKLEGGRNEQFF.

The CDR3 region is CASSSRDRNSPLHF. Written as DNA, the CDR3 is TGTGCCAGCAGTTCACGGGACAGAAATTCACCCCTCCACTTT. The gene calls are TRBV6-5 and TRBJ1-6; 7 positions match TRBD1. Germline V gene data show CDR1 as MNHEY and CDR2 as SVGAGI. The CDR3 covers 14 residues. With 4 bases clipped from V and 7 bases from J, the junction kept 4 bases outside the gene matches.

The chain carries TRBV11-3 and TRBJ1-2; a weak D match, TRBD1 (5 bases). Looked up from germline, CDR1 is SGHNT and CDR2 is YENEEA. This CDR3 has 15 residues. The V end was cut by 4 bases, the J end by 2 bases, with 14 bases between. CDR3 sequence reads: CASSSRGPGNYGYTF. The CDR3 coding sequence is TGTGCCAGCAGCTCGCGGGGCCCTGGGAACTATGGCTACACCTTC.

The chain joins TRBV5-1 to TRBJ1-2; TRBD1 aligns across 9 bases. The CDR3 totals 15 residues. V shed 3 bases, J shed 7 bases, and the junction held 10 bases outside the gene matches. Germline assignment: CDR1 SGHRS and CDR2 YFSETQ. The DNA of the CDR3 is TGCGCCAGCAGCTCCGCACAGGGGGCAAACGGTGGCTACACCTTC. It encodes CASSSAQGANGGYTF.

For the CDR3, the DNA is TGTGCCAGCAGCTTTAATCTGGGGCCAGATACGCAGTATTTT. The encoded protein is CASSFNLGPDTQYF. The chain recombines TRBV5-4 with TRBJ2-3; TRBD1 might be the D (5 bases). V was shortened by 2 bases and J by 4 bases, with 11 bases between the two germline ends. Germline values: CDR1 SGHNT, CDR2 YYREEE (reference sequence). The CDR3 is made up of 14 amino acids.

Points on this clone: At one boundary the junction diverges from the germline segment, which might be a read error. The V gene is TRBV29-1, the J gene TRBJ1-1; D unclear. The CDR3 runs to 13 residues. The V gene's germline CDR1 is SQVTM and CDR2 ANQGSEA. This CDR3 is CSVEGGRNTEAFF. The CDR3 region has the DNA TGCAGCGTCGAAGGAGGGAGGAACACTGAAGCTTTCTTT.

This chain uses TRBV6-1 with TRBJ2-7; D possibly corresponds to TRBD2 (6 bases). This CDR3 region has 14 residues. Germline V gives CDR1 MNHNS, CDR2 SASEGT. V was shortened by 8 bases and J by 0 bases, with 14 bases between the two germline ends. CDR3 DNA: TGTGCCAGCGCCCCGGGACTCTTCTCCTACGAGCAGTACTTC. This sequence encodes CASAPGLFSYEQYF.

This rearrangement joins TRBV29-1 to TRBJ2-3, with D unclear. The CDR3 length is 12 residues. Germline values: CDR1 SQVTM, CDR2 ANQGSEA. Trimming shortened V by 8 bases and J by 4 bases, and 13 bases separated the two germline ends. The CDR3 DNA sequence: TGCAGCTTCTTGATTAGTTCAGATACGCAGTATTTT. Translation gives CSFLISSDTQYF.

This chain joins TRBV5-5 and TRBJ2-7; 11 bases map to TRBD2. V lost 4 bases and J lost 2; bases outside the gene matches: 8. The CDR3 totals 16 residues. Germline-derived CDR1 and CDR2 are SGHKS and YYEKEE (reference sequence). CDR3 sequence (DNA): TGTGCCAGCAGCCAGACCGGGACTAGCGGTACCTACGAGCAGTACTTC. Translation gives CASSQTGTSGTYEQYF.

The chain couples TRBV7-3 to TRBJ1-2; possible D gene TRBD1, 6 bases. V was pared by 1 base and J by 1 base, with 13 bases between. This CDR3 has 16 residues. Germline CDR1 and CDR2: SGHTA and FQGTGA. The DNA for the CDR3 is TGTGCCAGCAGCTTAAAGGGCGGGGGCGTTAACTATGGCTACACCTTC. As protein: CASSLKGGGVNYGYTF.

The chain employs TRBV30 and TRBJ2-2; 9 bases fit TRBD1. V lost 8 bases to trimming and J lost 4 bases; unmatched junction nucleotides: 2. Germline V CDR1 and CDR2: GTSNPN, SVGIG (reference sequence). The CDR3 consists of 12 residues. The CDR3 is CAGTGLTGELFF. CDR3 in DNA: TGTGCCGGGACAGGGCTCACCGGGGAGCTGTTTTTT.